A single T cell receptor beta chain is shown here with its context. Its antigen is not known. CDR3 length: 14 residues. Germline V gene sequence: CDR1 MDHEN, CDR2 SYDVKM. V shed 5 bases and J 6 bases; nucleotides not matched to a gene: 10. The data stem from a study of cytomegalovirus exposure and HLA in healthy donors. Turning to the study itself: Among approximately 400 genotyped donors, about 85% fell in the Caucasian-associated ancestry cluster.

Study findings and constraints: In a later analysis, DRB1 alleles had the most associated TCRs; HLA-C alleles the fewest. A list of 150 to 200 TCR beta chains associated with cytomegalovirus was given.

Everyone who donated was a healthy bone marrow donor. The PCR ran on 60 Vbeta and 13 Jbeta primers. The table came from immunoSEQ multiplex PCR; TCRdb's copy has only in-frame clones and leaves some out. The table shows under 90,000 clones, with about 80% occurring only once. Material: PBMCs. The TCR was taken from a middle-aged man in good health and CMV-seronegative. V gene TRBV28 combines with J gene TRBJ2-7; TRBD1 aligns across 7 bases. This CDR3 reads CASSTGTVLSEQYF. The CDR3 bases are TGTGCCAGCAGTACCGGGACAGTTTTATCCGAGCAGTACTTC.